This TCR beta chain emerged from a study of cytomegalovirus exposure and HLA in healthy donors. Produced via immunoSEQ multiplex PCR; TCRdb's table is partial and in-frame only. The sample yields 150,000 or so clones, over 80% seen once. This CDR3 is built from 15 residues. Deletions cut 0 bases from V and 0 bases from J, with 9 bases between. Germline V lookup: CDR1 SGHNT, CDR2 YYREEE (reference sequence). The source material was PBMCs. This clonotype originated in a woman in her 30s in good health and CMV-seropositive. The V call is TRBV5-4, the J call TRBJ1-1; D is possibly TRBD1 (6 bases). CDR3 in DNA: TGTGCCAGCAGCTTGGGAACAGGGCTGAACACTGAAGCTTTCTTT. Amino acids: CASSLGTGLNTEAFF.